The rows below give T cell receptor beta chains drawn from one sample of a study of shared clonotypes between healthy human individuals. Produced via immunoSEQ multiplex PCR; TCRdb's table is partial and in-frame only. The table has about 2.5 million clones, just under 95% seen once. Sequences were obtained from naive CD4+ T cells from PBMCs. All receptors derive from a man aged 18 to 30 in good health. Some clones in this sample may be carry-over from other donors' samples. The CDR3 runs from the conserved cysteine through the conserved F or W. A D gene is named only where the DNA matches it firmly. Size values are once, few and many counts, or a class for expanded clones, and some rows have none.

j_call v_call d_call clone_size cdr3_nt cdr3_aa
TRBJ2-2 TRBV5-1 . . TGCGCCAGCAGTTCACCGGGACAACAGAACACCGGGGAGCTGTTTTTT CASSSPGQQNTGELFF
TRBJ1-5 TRBV19 . . TGTGCCAGTAGTATCTTGAGGGACCAGCCCCAGCATTTT CASSILRDQPQHF
TRBJ1-1 TRBV2 TRBD1 . TGTGCCAGCAGGCCACAGGGGTATACTGAAGCTTTCTTT CASRPQGYTEAFF
TRBJ2-5 TRBV7-9 . . TGTGCCAGCAGCTTAGTGTCTGGGGGGGAGACCCAGTACTTC CASSLVSGGETQYF
TRBJ2-2 TRBV7-3 TRBD1 . TGTGCCAGCAGCATCCTGGGACAGGACACCGGGGAGCTGTTTTTT CASSILGQDTGELFF
TRBJ1-1 TRBV6-6 . once TGTGCCAGCAGTTACGGACGGGGCGTCCGAACTGAAGCTTTCTTT CASSYGRGVRTEAFF
TRBJ2-2 TRBV27 . . TGTGCCAGCAGTTCGTTGCAGCGGAACACCGGGGAGCTGTTTTTT CASSSLQRNTGELFF
TRBJ1-1 TRBV27 . . TGTGCCAGCAGTTTTCAGGCGAACACTGAAGCTTTCTTT CASSFQANTEAFF
TRBJ1-1 TRBV28 . few TGTGCCAGCAGTTTGACGGACGAGACTGAAGCTTTCTTT CASSLTDETEAFF
TRBJ2-1 TRBV6-6 TRBD2 . TGTGCCAGCAGCTCTAGCGGGAGTTCGAACAATGAGCAGTTCTTC CASSSSGSSNNEQFF
TRBJ2-5 TRBV28 . . TGTGCCAGCAGTTTGGCTAGGGTAGGGAAGACCCAGTACTTC CASSLARVGKTQYF
TRBJ2-1 TRBV10-3 TRBD2 . TGTGCCATCAGTGAGAAGAGCGGGAACTACAATGAGCAGTTCTTC CAISEKSGNYNEQFF
TRBJ2-7 TRBV6-5 . once TGTGCCAGCAGTTCGGTCGGGTGGAAGGCCTACGAGCAGTACTTC CASSSVGWKAYEQYF
TRBJ1-4 TRBV28 . . TGTGCCAGCACCACCCCCGGGGACGTTGAAAAACTGTTTTTT CASTTPGDVEKLFF
TRBJ1-5 TRBV19 . . TGTGCCAGTAGTTATGCCGGACACCGGAATCAGCCCCAGCATTTT CASSYAGHRNQPQHF
TRBJ1-2 TRBV28 . . TGTGCCAGCAGTTCGGAGGAACCGGGACGGATCTATGGCTACACCTTC CASSSEEPGRIYGYTF
TRBJ2-3 TRBV5-5 . . TGTGCCAGCAGCTTAATAGTCCTGGCGGGCGCAGATACGCAGTATTTT CASSLIVLAGADTQYF
TRBJ2-4 TRBV18 . . TGTGCCAGCTCACCCCTAGCCAGGGAGAGCATTCAGTACTTC CASSPLARESIQYF